What follows are 17 T cell receptor beta chains derived from one specimen sequenced in a study of T cell responses to AZD1222 COVID-19 vaccine. Clones were read by immunoSEQ multiplex PCR, and TCRdb kept only the in-frame ones, dropping some. Of 65,000 to 80,000 clones in the sample, just over 90% are singletons; the top ten hold approximately 6.5%. Specimen: peripheral blood, collected on day 0 of MenACWY control vaccination. The receptor source for this set is an adult in good health.

This clone was seen a single time. The rearrangement links TRBV29-1 to TRBJ2-7; 7 nucleotides line up with TRBD2. Trimming at V came to 0 bases and at J to 4 bases, leaving 9 bases not matched to a gene. Germline assignment: CDR1 SQVTM and CDR2 ANQGSEA. The CDR3 sequence is 15 residues long. CDR3 nucleotides: TGCAGCGTTGAAGATGGGGCTAGCGGAGATTACGAGCAGTACTTC. Translating it yields CSVEDGASGDYEQYF.

This sequence joins TRBV5-1 and TRBJ1-3, with TRBD1 identical over 7 bases. Per the germline V gene, CDR1 is SGHRS and CDR2 is YFSETQ. The CDR3 runs 14 residues. The V and J ends lost 4 bases and 2 bases, in that order; junction bases with no gene match: 3. CDR3 DNA: TGCGCCAGCAGCGCAGACAGGGCTGGAAACACCATATATTTT. It is translated as CASSADRAGNTIYF.

This chain uses TRBV12-3 or TRBV12-4 with TRBJ2-1; no reliable D call. The CDR3 is 12 amino acids. Trimming took 8 bases from V and 0 from J, leaving 5 bases between them. The CDR3 region is CASPGSYNEQFF. CDR3 DNA sequence: TGTGCCAGCCCCGGCTCCTACAATGAGCAGTTCTTC.

J is TRBJ1-1 and V is TRBV6-5; D perhaps matches TRBD1 (6 bases). CDR3 length: 15 residues. CDR1 and CDR2 (germline): MNHEY, SVGAGI. Deletions cut 5 bases from V and 1 base from J, with 14 bases between. The CDR3 nucleotides are TGTGCCAGCAGTCCAGAGGGGGTTGGGAACACTGAAGCTTTCTTT. Translating gives CASSPEGVGNTEAFF.

The chain combines TRBV10-2 with TRBJ2-3, with 7 positions matching TRBD2. V trimming: 4 bases; J trimming: 1 base; junction bases outside the gene matches: 8. The V gene's germline CDR1 is WSHSY and CDR2 SAAADI. CDR3 length equals 16 residues. CDR3 nucleotide sequence: TGCGCCAGCAGTGTATCGGGAGGCGCGGGCACAGATACGCAGTATTTT. This encodes CASSVSGGAGTDTQYF.

V and J are TRBV18 and TRBJ1-2; D gene unclear. This CDR3 has 14 residues. Germline CDR1 KGHSH, CDR2 LQKENI. Trimming took off 2 bases at V and 6 bases at J, with 13 bases between the two ends. The chain's CDR3 is CASSPGVEMDGYTF. The CDR3 coding sequence is TGTGCCAGCTCACCAGGGGTAGAAATGGATGGCTACACCTTC. Filled out from reference TRBV18 and TRBJ1-2, the complete variable domain reads NAGVMQNPRHLVRRRGQEARLRCSPMKGHSHVYWYRQLPEEGLKFMVYLQKENIIDESGMPKERFSAEFPKEGPSILRIQQVVRGDSAAYFCASSPGVEMDGYTFGSGTRLTVV.

V usage is TRBV29-1 and J usage is TRBJ1-1, with D possibly matching TRBD1 (6 bases). Germline V gene sequence: CDR1 SQVTM, CDR2 ANQGSEA. V lost 4 bases and J 6 bases, leaving 9 bases between the germline ends. The CDR3 spans 11 residues. In DNA, the CDR3 is TGCAGCGTTGCAGGGGCAGCTGAAGCTTTCTTT. Translation: CSVAGAAEAFF.

The chain recombines TRBV27 with TRBJ2-3, with D uncertain. Trimming pared 0 bases from V and 0 bases from J, leaving 7 bases between. This CDR3 is 15 amino acids long. The germline V gene encodes CDR1 MNHEY and CDR2 SMNVEV (reference sequence). The CDR3 here is CASSLSGASTDTQYF. The CDR3 bases are TGTGCCAGCAGTTTATCAGGTGCTAGCACAGATACGCAGTATTTT.

This chain uses TRBV19 with TRBJ2-3, with D possibly being TRBD1 (6 bases). This CDR3 region has 15 residues. CDR1 LNHDA and CDR2 SQIVND come from the germline V gene (reference sequence). Trimming took off 2 bases at V and 5 bases at J, with 14 bases between the two ends. The CDR3 is CASSISLGAGDTQYF. CDR3 in DNA: TGTGCCAGTAGTATATCACTGGGGGCTGGAGATACGCAGTATTTT. Complete variable domain (other parts from reference TRBV19 and TRBJ2-3): DGGITQSPKYLFRKEGQNVTLSCEQNLNHDAMYWYRQDPGQGLRLIYYSQIVNDFQKGDIAEGYSVSREKKESFPLTVTSAQKNPTAFYLCASSISLGAGDTQYFGPGTRLTVL.

The J gene is TRBJ2-3, the V gene TRBV9; D perhaps matches TRBD2 (5 bases). This CDR3 has 14 residues. CDR1 is SGDLS, CDR2 YYNGEE, per germline. Trimming left V 4 bases short and J 9 bases short, with 18 bases between. For the CDR3, the DNA is TGTGCCAGCAGCAGAGGCGTAGAGGGATTCACGCAGTATTTT. Encoded protein: CASSRGVEGFTQYF. Complete variable domain (other parts from reference TRBV9 and TRBJ2-3): DSGVTQTPKHLITATGQRVTLRCSPRSGDLSVYWYQQSLDQGLQFLIQYYNGEERAKGNILERFSAQQFPDLHSELNLSSLELGDSALYFCASSRGVEGFTQYFGPGTRLTVL.

The chain employs TRBV5-5 and TRBJ1-1; 8 bases agree with TRBD1. Germline-derived CDR1 and CDR2 are SGHKS and YYEKEE (reference sequence). V gave up 0 bases and J gave up 3 bases; unmatched junction bases: 7. This CDR3 is 16 amino acids long. CDR3 loop: CASSLAGQGWHTEAFF. The DNA of the CDR3 is TGTGCCAGCAGCTTGGCCGGACAGGGTTGGCACACTGAAGCTTTCTTT.

Concerning this clone itself: This same CDR3 is encoded by further DNA sequences in the sample. The chain uses TRBV11-1 and TRBJ2-3; no clear D. Germline lookup yields CDR1 SGHAT and CDR2 FQDESV (reference sequence). The CDR3 contains 13 residues. The germline V and J ends were trimmed by 1 base and 3 bases, with 5 bases remaining between them. CDR3 amino acids: CASSLGRTDTQYF. The CDR3 DNA follows: TGTGCCAGCAGCTTAGGTCGTACAGATACGCAGTATTTT.

V gene TRBV12-3 or TRBV12-4 combines with J gene TRBJ2-5; the D gene is possibly TRBD1 (6 bases). This CDR3 is 13 amino acids long. V was trimmed by 6 bases and J by 2 bases, leaving 10 bases between them. CDR3 residues: CASRTGPQETQYF. The CDR3 DNA follows: TGTGCCAGCAGGACAGGCCCACAAGAGACCCAGTACTTC.

The V gene is TRBV6-2 or TRBV6-3, the J gene TRBJ2-5, with 7 bases matching TRBD2. The CDR3 contains 16 residues. Germline-derived CDR1 and CDR2 are MNHEY and SVGEGT. V was pared by 0 bases and J by 5 bases, with 9 bases of the junction left unmatched. The CDR3 bases are TGTGCCAGCAGTTACTCGTGGCGGGAGCTCTACGAGACCCAGTACTTC. Translating gives CASSYSWRELYETQYF.

The rearrangement joins TRBV11-3 to TRBJ2-2; D tentatively reads TRBD1 or TRBD2 (5 bases each). The V gene lost 3 bases and the J gene lost 3 bases, with 11 bases spanning the gap. The CDR3 spans 15 residues. Germline-derived CDR1 and CDR2 are SGHNT and YENEEA. This chain's CDR3 is CASSFRGPDTGELFF. The DNA of the CDR3 is TGTGCCAGCAGCTTTCGGGGCCCGGACACCGGGGAGCTGTTTTTT.

V and J are TRBV5-8 and TRBJ1-3; D gene ambiguous. V was trimmed by 1 base and J by 6 bases, leaving 8 bases between them. Germline values: CDR1 SGHTS, CDR2 YDEGEE. The CDR3 contains 13 residues. The CDR3 sequence is CASSLRPLNTIYF. DNA of the CDR3: TGTGCCAGCAGCTTGAGACCTTTAAACACCATATATTTT. Variable domain in full (rest from reference TRBV5-8 and TRBJ1-3): EAGVTQSPTHLIKTRGQQATLRCSPISGHTSVYWYQQALGLGLQFLLWYDEGEERNRGNFPPRFSGRQFPNYSSELNVNALELEDSALYLCASSLRPLNTIYFGEGSWLTVV.

The gene calls are TRBV24-1 and TRBJ2-1; maybe TRBD1 (5 bases). The CDR3 is made up of 13 amino acids. CDR1 and CDR2 from the germline V gene are KGHDR and SFDVKD. Between the trimmed V and J ends, which lost 4 bases and 8 bases, there was a span of 11 bases. The CDR3 nucleotides read TGTGCCACCAGTGAAGGGGCGCAGGATGAGCAGTTCTTC. Translation: CATSEGAQDEQFF.